These 25 T cell receptor beta chains were sequenced from one sample in a study of cytomegalovirus exposure and HLA in healthy donors. Sequencing used immunoSEQ multiplex PCR; TCRdb keeps in-frame clones, though not all of them. There are under 50,000 clones in the sample; 93% occur only once, and approximately 2.1% lies in the top ten. The specimen sequenced was PBMCs. These receptor sequences come from a woman under 30 in good health and CMV-seronegative.

This clone appeared a few times. The J gene is TRBJ2-5, the V gene TRBV5-1, with no clear D. Germline V gene sequence: CDR1 SGHRS, CDR2 YFSETQ. The CDR3 has 13 amino acids. The V and J ends lost 5 bases and 4 bases respectively, with 12 bases between them. CDR3 sequence reads: CASRQTPGETQYF. The CDR3 region has the DNA TGCGCCAGCAGGCAGACCCCAGGAGAGACCCAGTACTTC.

Written as DNA, the CDR3 is TGTGCCAGCGGGACAGGGGCCTACGAGCAGTACTTC. It specifies CASGTGAYEQYF. This chain joins TRBV27 and TRBJ2-7; 10 nucleotides match TRBD1. The ends lost 8 bases at V and 2 bases at J; junction bases unmatched: 0. The germline gives CDR1 MNHEY, CDR2 SMNVEV (reference sequence). This CDR3 has 12 residues.

The V call is TRBV9, the J call TRBJ1-6; unclear D gene. The V end lost 4 bases, the J end lost 3 bases, and 8 bases lay between the germline ends. This CDR3 is 14 amino acids long. CDR1 is SGDLS, CDR2 YYNGEE, per germline. The CDR3 loop is CASSPSDYNSPLHF. The DNA of the CDR3 is TGTGCCAGCAGCCCCAGTGACTATAATTCACCCCTCCACTTT.

Regarding this clone: The sample holds other DNA sequences that translate to the same CDR3. The J gene is TRBJ2-1, the V gene TRBV4-2, with 12 nucleotides matching TRBD2. Germline CDR1 reads LGHNA; CDR2 reads YNFKEQ. The CDR3 contains 15 residues. V lost 2 bases, J lost 5 bases, and 1 base stayed unmatched. CDR3 in amino acids: CASSQLAGGNNEQFF. The CDR3 DNA sequence: TGTGCCAGCAGCCAACTAGCGGGAGGGAACAATGAGCAGTTCTTC.

V is TRBV6-1 and J is TRBJ1-1, with a tentative D call TRBD1 (6 bases). V shed 4 bases and J shed 1 base, with 10 bases lying between them. Germline assignment: CDR1 MNHNS and CDR2 SASEGT. CDR3 length: 14 amino acids. The CDR3 here is CASSGGLANTEAFF. The CDR3 region has the DNA TGTGCCAGCAGTGGGGGGCTGGCGAACACTGAAGCTTTCTTT.

V and J are TRBV30 and TRBJ1-1, with D hard to call. This CDR3 region has 14 residues. V lost 0 bases and J lost 2, with 10 bases in between. Germline V gene data show CDR1 as GTSNPN and CDR2 as SVGIG (reference sequence). Here the CDR3 DNA reads TGTGCCTGGAGTGTCCAGGTAGAAAACACTGAAGCTTTCTTT. Its translation is CAWSVQVENTEAFF.

This sequence joins TRBV7-3 and TRBJ2-1; TRBD2 matches 12 bases. V gave up 3 bases and J gave up 7 bases; unmatched junction bases: 4. Per germline, CDR1 SGHTA and CDR2 FQGTGA. This CDR3 contains 15 residues. The CDR3 loop reads CASSFTSGRLNEQFF. CDR3 coding DNA: TGTGCCAGCAGCTTCACTAGCGGGAGGTTGAATGAGCAGTTCTTC.

This chain uses TRBV6-5 with TRBJ1-2, with 8 bases lining up with TRBD1. Per the germline V gene, CDR1 is MNHEY and CDR2 is SVGAGI. This CDR3 region has 14 residues. Losses at the gene ends were 5 bases for V and 2 bases for J; bases not matched to a gene: 4. The CDR3 DNA sequence: TGTGCCAGCAGTGGCCGGACAGGGAACTATGGCTACACCTTC. Amino acid sequence: CASSGRTGNYGYTF.

This clone showed up just once. This rearrangement joins TRBV28 to TRBJ1-1; 8 bases are shared with TRBD1. This CDR3 contains 15 residues. Trimming took 1 base from V and 0 from J; bases not matched to a gene: 1. From germline, CDR1 is MDHEN and CDR2 SYDVKM. Here the CDR3 reads CASSLSGQVNTEAFF. In nucleotides, the CDR3 is TGTGCCAGCAGTTTATCGGGACAGGTGAACACTGAAGCTTTCTTT. Full variable domain (missing parts from reference TRBV28 and TRBJ1-1): DVKVTQSSRYLVKRTGEKVFLECVQDMDHENMFWYRQDPGLGLRLIYFSYDVKMKEKGDIPEGYSVSREKKERFSLILESASTNQTSMYLCASSLSGQVNTEAFFGQGTRLTVV.

This sequence joins TRBV7-8 and TRBJ1-5; a possible D gene is TRBD1 (6 bases). Germline-derived CDR1 and CDR2 are SGHVS and FQNEAQ. The CDR3 has 17 amino acids. Trimming took off 0 bases at V and 2 bases at J, with 14 bases between the two ends. The CDR3 DNA reads as TGTGCCAGCAGCTTAGCGGGGGAACAGGGTCGCAATCAGCCCCAGCATTTT. The encoded protein is CASSLAGEQGRNQPQHF.

V and J are TRBV9 and TRBJ1-1; 9 bases line up with TRBD1. The CDR3 runs to 14 residues. The trim removed 7 bases at V and 4 bases at J, leaving 8 bases unmatched. The germline V gene encodes CDR1 SGDLS and CDR2 YYNGEE. The CDR3, as DNA: TGTGCCAGCCGGACAGGGGTCTCCTCCACTGAAGCTTTCTTT. It encodes CASRTGVSSTEAFF.

CDR3 sequence: CASSEGGGAPYEQYF. CDR3 coding DNA: TGTGCCAGCAGTGAAGGTGGGGGGGCGCCTTACGAGCAGTACTTC. J is TRBJ2-7 and V is TRBV6-1, with D tentatively TRBD2 (7 bases). Germline V CDR1 and CDR2: MNHNS, SASEGT. The length of the CDR3 is 15 residues. The V end was cut by 1 base, the J end by 4 bases, with 14 bases between.

This chain connects TRBV4-1 to TRBJ2-7; possibly TRBD1 for D (5 bases). The CDR3 length is 16 residues. Trimming left V 0 bases short and J 0 bases short, with 12 bases between. CDR1 MGHRA and CDR2 YSYEKL come from the germline V gene. The DNA of the CDR3 is TGCGCCAGCAGCCAAGAACCGCGAGACAGCTCCTACGAGCAGTACTTC. Translated, it gives CASSQEPRDSSYEQYF.

The rearrangement links TRBV7-8 to TRBJ1-5, with TRBD1 matching over 7 bases. This CDR3 contains 15 residues. The ends lost 5 bases at V and 7 bases at J; junction bases unmatched: 11. CDR1 and CDR2 (germline): SGHVS, FQNEAQ. CDR3 in amino acids: CASSLGDRSIQPQHF. As DNA, the CDR3 is TGTGCCAGCAGCCTGGGGGACAGATCCATCCAGCCCCAGCATTTT.

The CDR3 DNA follows: TGTGCCAGCAGCTTAAGCGGGAGGGTAAACTACGAGCAGTACTTC. Protein sequence: CASSLSGRVNYEQYF. J is TRBJ2-7 and V is TRBV13, with 10 bases identical to TRBD2. The V gene end was trimmed by 2 bases and the J gene end by 3 bases; junction bases not matched to a gene: 4. Germline V CDR1 and CDR2: PRHDT, FYEKMQ (reference sequence). This CDR3 region has 15 residues. Supplemented by reference TRBV13 and TRBJ2-7, the full variable domain reads AAGVIQSPRHLIKEKRETATLKCYPIPRHDTVYWYQQGPGQDPQFLISFYEKMQSDKGSIPDRFSAQQFSDYHSELNMSSLELGDSALYFCASSLSGRVNYEQYFGPGTRLTVT.

This clone was detected only once. A read error may produce the germline difference seen at one junction end. The V gene is TRBV20-1, the J gene TRBJ2-1; 9 nucleotides match TRBD2. Per germline, CDR1 DFQATT and CDR2 SNEGSKA (reference sequence). The CDR3 consists of 10 residues. The CDR3 spells CSALSGRLIF. Written as DNA, the CDR3 is TGCAGTGCCCTAAGCGGGAGGCTAATCTTC.

The CDR3 region is CASRRTGVRSQETQYF. As DNA, the CDR3 is TGTGCCAGCAGGCGAACAGGGGTTAGGTCACAAGAGACCCAGTACTTC. This chain links TRBV2 with TRBJ2-5; the match to TRBD1 covers 7 bases. CDR1 and CDR2 from the germline V gene are SNHLY and FYNNEI. Losses at the gene ends were 6 bases for V and 2 bases for J; bases not matched to a gene: 12. This CDR3 has 16 residues.

This sequence joins TRBV6-4 and TRBJ2-7; TRBD1 might be the D (6 bases). V gave up 6 bases and J gave up 7 bases, with 16 bases separating them. CDR1 MRHNA and CDR2 SNTAGT come from the germline V gene. The CDR3 has 13 residues. The CDR3 DNA sequence: TGTGCCAGCAGCCCACTTCAGGGGTTGGAGCAGTACTTC. This gives the protein CASSPLQGLEQYF.

The chain uses TRBV4-2 and TRBJ1-2; the match to TRBD1 covers 9 bases. CDR1 and CDR2 from the germline V gene are LGHNA and YNFKEQ. V lost 1 base to trimming and J lost 0 bases; unmatched junction nucleotides: 0. The CDR3 runs 15 residues. CDR3 protein: CASSQGTGANYGYTF. DNA of the CDR3: TGTGCCAGCAGCCAAGGGACAGGGGCTAACTATGGCTACACCTTC.

V usage is TRBV28 and J usage is TRBJ2-1, with TRBD1 as a possible D gene (6 bases). Germline loops: CDR1 MDHEN, CDR2 SYDVKM. The CDR3 totals 14 residues. Trimming left V 2 bases short and J 4 bases short, with 9 bases between. The CDR3 coding sequence is TGTGCCAGCAGTTTACAGGGGATTTACAATGAGCAGTTCTTC. It is translated as CASSLQGIYNEQFF.

The chain uses TRBV27 and TRBJ1-2; no reliable D call. Trimming removed 3 bases from V and 5 bases from J, with 16 bases in between. The CDR3 is 15 residues long. Germline values: CDR1 MNHEY, CDR2 SMNVEV (reference sequence). The CDR3 bases are TGTGCCAGCAGTTTCGGGTACGGGGATCGGTATGGCTACACCTTC. This codes for CASSFGYGDRYGYTF.

The chain employs TRBV28 and TRBJ2-7; possible D gene TRBD2, 5 bases. V lost 3 bases to trimming and J lost 1 base, with 10 bases between them. CDR1 and CDR2 (germline): MDHEN, SYDVKM. The CDR3 has 14 amino acids. The CDR3 sequence: CASSFGVESYEQYF. The DNA for the CDR3 is TGTGCCAGCAGTTTCGGGGTAGAATCCTACGAGCAGTACTTC.

The rearrangement links TRBV9 to TRBJ1-2; the D is unclear. V was shortened by 0 bases and J by 3 bases, with 9 bases between the two germline ends. The CDR3 has 14 residues. Germline lookup yields CDR1 SGDLS and CDR2 YYNGEE. In DNA, the CDR3 is TGTGCCAGCAGCGTAGCTGGCAGTGACTATGGCTACACCTTC. Protein product: CASSVAGSDYGYTF.

The chain has TRBV28 and TRBJ2-5; perhaps TRBD2 as D (5 bases). This CDR3 contains 16 residues. The V end lost 6 bases, the J end lost 2 bases, and 19 bases lay between the germline ends. Per the germline V gene, CDR1 is MDHEN and CDR2 is SYDVKM. CDR3 DNA sequence: TGTGCCAGCAGGCCCTCGAGGGCGGCTAATCAAGAGACCCAGTACTTC. As protein: CASRPSRAANQETQYF.

The chain combines TRBV13 with TRBJ2-7; D possibly corresponds to TRBD1 (5 bases). Trimming left V 3 bases short and J 6 bases short, with 18 bases between. Germline V lookup: CDR1 PRHDT, CDR2 FYEKMQ (reference sequence). CDR3 size: 15 residues. The CDR3 region is CASSLSWAGSGEQYF. As DNA, the CDR3 is TGTGCCAGCAGCTTGAGTTGGGCAGGGTCGGGCGAGCAGTACTTC.